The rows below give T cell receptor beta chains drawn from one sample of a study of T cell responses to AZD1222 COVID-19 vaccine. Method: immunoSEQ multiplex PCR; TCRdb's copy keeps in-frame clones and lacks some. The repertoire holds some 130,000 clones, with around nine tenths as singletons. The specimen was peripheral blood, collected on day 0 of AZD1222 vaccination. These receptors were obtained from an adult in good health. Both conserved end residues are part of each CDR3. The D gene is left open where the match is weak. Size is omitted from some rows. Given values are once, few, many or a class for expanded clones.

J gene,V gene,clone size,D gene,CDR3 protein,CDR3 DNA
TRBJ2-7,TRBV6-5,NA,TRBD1,CASSYTKTGAYEQYF,TGTGCCAGCAGTTACACCAAAACAGGGGCCTACGAGCAGTACTTC
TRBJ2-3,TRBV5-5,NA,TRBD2,CASSLEEPAGGPDTQYF,TGTGCCAGCAGCTTGGAGGAGCCAGCGGGAGGTCCAGATACGCAGTATTTT
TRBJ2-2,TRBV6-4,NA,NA,CASSDSASENTGELFF,TGTGCCAGCAGTGACTCGGCTAGCGAGAACACCGGGGAGCTGTTTTTT
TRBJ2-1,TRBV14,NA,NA,CASSQDRSTGPLNEQFF,TGTGCCAGCAGCCAAGATAGGTCGACGGGCCCTCTCAATGAGCAGTTCTTC
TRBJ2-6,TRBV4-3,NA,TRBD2,CASRPGTSGSSSGANVLTF,TGCGCCAGCAGGCCCGGGACTAGCGGATCTAGCTCTGGGGCCAACGTCCTGACTTTC
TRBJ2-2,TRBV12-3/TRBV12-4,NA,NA,CAGGWGAGELFF,TGTGCCGGAGGGTGGGGCGCCGGGGAGCTGTTTTTT
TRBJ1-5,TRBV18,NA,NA,CASSHTGINQPQHF,TGTGCCAGCTCCCATACAGGGATAAATCAGCCCCAGCATTTT
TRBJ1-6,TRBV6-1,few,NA,CASSERGHSYNSPLHF,TGTGCCAGCAGTGAAAGGGGCCACTCCTATAATTCACCCCTCCACTTT
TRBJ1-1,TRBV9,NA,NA,CASSVGTRTEAFF,TGTGCCAGCAGCGTAGGGACCCGCACTGAAGCTTTCTTT
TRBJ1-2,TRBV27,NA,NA,CASRPTVNYGYTF,TGTGCCAGCAGGCCCACAGTTAACTATGGCTACACCTTC
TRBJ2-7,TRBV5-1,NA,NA,CASGIRSNSYEQYF,TGCGCCAGCGGAATCCGGTCTAATTCCTACGAGCAGTACTTC
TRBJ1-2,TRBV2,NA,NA,CAIPAYQKGFNYGYTF,TGTGCAATCCCCGCATATCAAAAGGGCTTTAACTATGGCTACACCTTC
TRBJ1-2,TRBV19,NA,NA,CASSIGGHGYTF,TGTGCCAGTAGTATTGGGGGACATGGCTACACCTTC
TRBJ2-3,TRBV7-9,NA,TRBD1,CASSLLLRTGRPTDTQYF,TGTGCCAGCAGCTTATTATTGAGGACAGGACGCCCCACAGATACGCAGTATTTT
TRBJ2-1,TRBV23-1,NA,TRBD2,CASNTSGRGWEQFF,TGCGCCAGCAACACTAGCGGGAGGGGTTGGGAGCAGTTCTTC
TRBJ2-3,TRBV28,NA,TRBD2,CASSFPLAGGQGSDTQYF,TGTGCCAGCAGTTTCCCCTTAGCGGGAGGCCAGGGGTCAGATACGCAGTATTTT
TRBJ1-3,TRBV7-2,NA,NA,CASSLKRGSSGNTIYF,TGTGCCAGCAGCTTAAAGCGGGGAAGCTCTGGAAACACCATATATTTT
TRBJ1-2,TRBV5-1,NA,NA,CASSLEGRTLYGYTF,TGCGCCAGCAGCTTGGAGGGCAGAACCCTCTATGGCTACACCTTC
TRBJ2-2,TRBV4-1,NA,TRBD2,CASSRGGRVGTGELFF,TGCGCCAGCAGCCGCGGCGGGAGGGTCGGCACCGGGGAGCTGTTTTTT
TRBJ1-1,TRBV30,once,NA,CAWSVRQNTEAFF,TGTGCCTGGAGTGTCAGGCAGAACACTGAAGCTTTCTTT
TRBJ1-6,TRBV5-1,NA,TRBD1,CASSPGQGAGGFSYNSPLHF,TGCGCCAGCAGTCCGGGACAGGGGGCCGGTGGTTTTTCCTATAATTCACCCCTCCACTTT
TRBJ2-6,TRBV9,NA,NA,CASSVGSSGANVLTF,TGTGCCAGCAGCGTAGGAAGCTCTGGGGCCAACGTCCTGACTTTC
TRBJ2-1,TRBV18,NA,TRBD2,CASSLSPTGLAGVKVVNEQFF,TGTGCCAGCTCACTATCCCCCACTGGACTAGCGGGAGTAAAGGTTGTCAATGAGCAGTTCTTC
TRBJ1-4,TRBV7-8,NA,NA,CASSLAQTALNEKLFF,TGTGCCAGCAGCTTAGCGCAAACAGCCTTGAATGAAAAACTGTTTTTT
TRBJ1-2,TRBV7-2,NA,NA,CASSLDSRDGYTF,TGTGCCAGCAGCTTAGACTCTAGGGATGGCTACACCTTC
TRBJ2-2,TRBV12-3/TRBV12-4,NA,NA,CASTYVATGELFF,TGTGCCAGCACCTATGTGGCTACCGGGGAGCTGTTTTTT
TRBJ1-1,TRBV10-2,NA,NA,CASSESHPPTEAFF,TGCGCCAGCAGTGAGTCGCACCCACCCACGGAAGCTTTCTTT
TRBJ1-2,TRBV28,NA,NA,CASRTQGKENYGYTF,TGTGCCAGCAGAACACAGGGTAAGGAAAACTATGGCTACACCTTC
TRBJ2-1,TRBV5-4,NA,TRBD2,CASSLGLAGNEQFF,TGTGCCAGCAGCTTGGGTCTAGCGGGCAATGAGCAGTTCTTC
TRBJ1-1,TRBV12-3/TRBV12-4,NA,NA,CGTGGMMNTEAFF,TGTGGGACGGGGGGAATGATGAACACTGAAGCTTTCTTT
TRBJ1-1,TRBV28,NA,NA,CASSPRGTEAFF,TGTGCCAGCAGTCCTAGGGGTACTGAAGCTTTCTTT
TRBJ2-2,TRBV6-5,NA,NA,CASSYGVGELFF,TGTGCCAGCAGTTACGGGGTCGGGGAGCTGTTTTTT
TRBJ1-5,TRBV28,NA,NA,CASSRGEPQHF,TGTGCCAGCAGTCGGGGGGAGCCCCAGCATTTT
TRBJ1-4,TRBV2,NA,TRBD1,CATGQGRSEKLFF,TGTGCCACCGGACAGGGACGTTCTGAAAAACTGTTTTTT
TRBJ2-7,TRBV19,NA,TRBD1,CATSDRPYEQYF,TGTGCCACTTCGGACAGGCCCTACGAGCAGTACTTC
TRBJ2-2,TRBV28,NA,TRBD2,CASGGAGELFF,TGTGCCAGCGGGGGGGCCGGGGAGCTGTTTTTT
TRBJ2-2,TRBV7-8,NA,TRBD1,CASSNRPGQGSAGELFF,TGTGCCAGCAGCAACCGACCGGGACAGGGCTCAGCGGGGGAGCTGTTTTTT
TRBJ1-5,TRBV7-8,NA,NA,CASSLDDRLNQPQHF,TGTGCCAGCAGCTTAGATGACAGACTCAATCAGCCCCAGCATTTT
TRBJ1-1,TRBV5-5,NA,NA,CASSPYLGQRNTEAFF,TGTGCCAGCAGCCCATACCTAGGACAGAGGAACACTGAAGCTTTCTTT
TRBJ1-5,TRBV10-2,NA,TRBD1,CAGGTGGNQPQHF,TGCGCAGGAGGGACAGGGGGCAATCAGCCCCAGCATTTT
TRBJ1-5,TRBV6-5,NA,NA,CASSYSVYSNQPQHF,TGTGCCAGCAGTTACTCGGTTTACAGCAATCAGCCCCAGCATTTT
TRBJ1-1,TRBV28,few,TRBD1,CASSLRKTGGTEAFF,TGTGCCAGCAGTCTTAGGAAGACAGGGGGTACTGAAGCTTTCTTT
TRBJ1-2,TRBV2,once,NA,CASFDENLNYGYTF,TGTGCCAGCTTCGACGAGAATCTTAACTATGGCTACACCTTC
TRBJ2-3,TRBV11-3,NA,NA,CASSLDAGTDTQYF,TGTGCCAGCAGCTTAGATGCCGGAACAGATACGCAGTATTTT
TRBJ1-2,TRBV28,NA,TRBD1,CASSLRDRDGYTF,TGTGCCAGCAGTCTTAGGGACAGGGATGGCTACACCTTC
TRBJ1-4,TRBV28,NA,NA,CASSQLGGSNEKLFF,TGTGCCAGCAGCCAACTGGGGGGTTCTAATGAAAAACTGTTTTTT
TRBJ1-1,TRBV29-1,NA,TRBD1,CSVDDRAAATEAFF,TGCAGCGTTGACGACAGGGCAGCGGCCACTGAAGCTTTCTTT
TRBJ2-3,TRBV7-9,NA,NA,CASGLSSTDTQYF,TGTGCCAGCGGGCTGTCAAGCACAGATACGCAGTATTTT
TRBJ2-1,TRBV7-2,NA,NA,CAGSSRVGEQFF,TGTGCCGGCAGCTCCCGCGTAGGTGAGCAGTTCTTC
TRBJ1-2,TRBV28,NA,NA,CASRLWGGASYGYTF,TGTGCCAGCAGATTATGGGGGGGCGCCTCCTATGGCTACACCTTC
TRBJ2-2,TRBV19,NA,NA,CASSPGFEAGELFF,TGTGCCAGTAGCCCAGGGTTTGAAGCCGGGGAGCTGTTTTTT
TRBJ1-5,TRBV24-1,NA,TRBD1,CATSDLNIRDRGPAQPQHF,TGTGCCACCAGTGACCTAAACATCCGGGACAGGGGCCCGGCTCAGCCCCAGCATTTT
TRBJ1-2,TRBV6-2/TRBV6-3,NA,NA,CASTPTWGNDIANYGYTF,TGTGCCAGCACCCCAACCTGGGGGAACGACATTGCTAACTATGGCTACACCTTC
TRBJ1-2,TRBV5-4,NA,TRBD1,CASRYGQGSYGYTF,TGTGCCAGCAGATACGGACAGGGGAGCTATGGCTACACCTTC
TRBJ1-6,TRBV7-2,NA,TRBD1,CASSTLTGTGNSPLHF,TGTGCCAGCAGCACTTTAACCGGGACAGGGAATTCACCCCTCCACTTT
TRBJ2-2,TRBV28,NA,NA,CASSLQGNPFF,TGTGCCAGCAGTTTACAGGGGAACCCTTTTTTT
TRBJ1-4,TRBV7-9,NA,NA,CASSLVVGDSNEKLFF,TGTGCCAGCAGCTTAGTAGTAGGGGACTCTAATGAAAAACTGTTTTTT
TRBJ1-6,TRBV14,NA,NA,CASSQGYNNSPLHF,TGTGCCAGCAGCCAAGGCTATAATAATTCACCCCTCCACTTT
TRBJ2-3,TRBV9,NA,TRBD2,CASSERPGLAGGTDTQYF,TGTGCCAGCAGCGAGCGTCCGGGACTAGCGGGGGGGACAGATACGCAGTATTTT
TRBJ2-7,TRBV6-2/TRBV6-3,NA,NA,CASSQGSYEQYF,TGTGCCAGCAGTCAGGGTTCCTACGAGCAGTACTTC